This TCR beta chain emerged from a study of T cells in Graves' hyperthyroidism and ophthalmopathy. Stable Graves' hyperthyroidism denoted no ophthalmopathy progression over 18 months. Amplification yielded TCR beta CDR3 regions, with RNA transcripts as the source. With the HTBI primer set, the TCR CDR3 went through a first round of RT-PCR. TCRdb reprocessed the multiplex PCR reads with MiXCR, giving one entry per CDR3 protein. The data contain a few hundred thousand distinct CDR3 sequences, just over 45% of them singletons. Study conclusions and caveats: Most thyroid clonotypes expanded above 0.001 appeared in blood too.

This clonotype was seen only once. Its target is unknown. V was trimmed by 4 bases and J by 4 bases, leaving 13 bases between them. CDR1 and CDR2 from the germline V gene are SQVTM and ANQGSEA. This CDR3 is 13 amino acids long. The genes are TRBV29-1 and TRBJ1-2, with a possible D match to TRBD1 (6 bases). This clonotype originated in a woman aged 18-35 years with Graves' hyperthyroidism. Material for sequencing was peripheral blood or thyroid tissue (not recorded which). CDR3: CSVVGALGYGYTF. The CDR3 DNA sequence: TGCAGCGTTGTGGGGGCGCTAGGCTATGGCTACACCTTC.